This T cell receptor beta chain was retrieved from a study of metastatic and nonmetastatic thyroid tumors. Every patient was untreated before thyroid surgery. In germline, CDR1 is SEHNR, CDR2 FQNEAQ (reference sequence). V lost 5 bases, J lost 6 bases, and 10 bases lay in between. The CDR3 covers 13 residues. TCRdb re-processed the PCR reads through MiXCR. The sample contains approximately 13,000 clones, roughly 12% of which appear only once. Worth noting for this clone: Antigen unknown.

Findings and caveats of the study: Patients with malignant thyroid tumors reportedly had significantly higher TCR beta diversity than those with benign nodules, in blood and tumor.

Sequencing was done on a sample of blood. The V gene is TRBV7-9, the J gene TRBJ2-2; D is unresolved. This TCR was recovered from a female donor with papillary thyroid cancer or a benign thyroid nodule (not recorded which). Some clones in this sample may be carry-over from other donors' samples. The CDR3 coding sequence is TGTGCCAGCAGCCTTTACATTGCCGGGGAGCTGTTTTTT. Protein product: CASSLYIAGELFF.